The TCR beta chain under discussion was sequenced for a study of control samples from healthy donors and cancer patients. The ends were cut back, 4 bases at V and 7 bases at J, with 7 bases in the middle. The CDR3 is 11 amino acids. Germline-derived CDR1 and CDR2 are SQVTM and ANQGSEA. Produced via immunoSEQ multiplex PCR; TCRdb's table is partial and in-frame only. The repertoire consists of about 180,000 clones, with approximately 92% occurring once and the leading ten covering 1.2% to 1.5%. Sample: blood. The rearrangement uses TRBV29-1 and TRBJ1-4; tentative D call: TRBD1 (5 bases). The sequence came from a man aged 25-45 years in good health. The CDR3 coding sequence is TGCAGCGTTGGCGGGGGTGAAAAACTGTTTTTT. Protein product: CSVGGGEKLFF.